The rows below give T cell receptor beta chains drawn from one sample of a study of T cell responses to AZD1222 COVID-19 vaccine. Assay used: immunoSEQ multiplex PCR; TCRdb lists only in-frame clones, some missing. Counted here are about 130,000 clones, approximately 86% occurring once; the ten biggest clones make up approximately 12%. This material consisted of peripheral blood, taken on day 0 of AZD1222 vaccination. These receptors were obtained from an adult in good health. Both conserved end residues are part of each CDR3. D genes are given only for firm matches. Clone size, where shown, is once, few, many, or a class for clones that have expanded.

CASRSAGMIQPQHF	TGTGCCAGCCGTTCGGCAGGGATGATTCAGCCCCAGCATTTT	TRBV28	-	TRBJ1-5	-
CASRDRTGYTDTQYF	TGTGCCAGCAGAGATCGGACAGGTTACACAGATACGCAGTATTTT	TRBV27	TRBD1	TRBJ2-3	-
CASSQDLSYVQPQHF	TGCGCCAGCAGCCAAGATTTGAGCTACGTCCAGCCCCAGCATTTT	TRBV4-3	-	TRBJ1-5	-
CASSSSGQYTGELFF	TGTGCCAGCAGCTCTTCGGGACAGTACACCGGGGAGCTGTTTTTT	TRBV11-1	TRBD1	TRBJ2-2	-
CASSPGTGNSPLHF	TGTGCCAGCTCACCAGGGACAGGGAATTCACCCCTCCACTTT	TRBV18	TRBD1	TRBJ1-6	few
CASSRDLGQIYGYTF	TGTGCCAGCAGTCGCGACCTGGGACAGATCTATGGCTACACCTTC	TRBV6-5	TRBD1	TRBJ1-2	-
CASSQQGAGSGNTIYF	TGCGCCAGCAGCCAGCAAGGGGCCGGTTCTGGAAACACCATATATTTT	TRBV4-1	-	TRBJ1-3	-
CASSYPGGNTEASF	TGTGCCAGCAGTTACCCCGGAGGGAACACTGAAGCTTCCTTT	TRBV6-9	-	TRBJ1-1	-
CASSLLAQRESVDTQYF	TGCGCCAGCAGCCTCCTAGCCCAGCGGGAGTCGGTAGATACGCAGTATTTT	TRBV4-1	TRBD2	TRBJ2-3	-
CASSFFSGRDKNIQYF	TGTGCCAGCAGCTTCTTTAGCGGGAGAGACAAAAACATTCAGTACTTC	TRBV11-2	TRBD2	TRBJ2-4	-
CASILDGTGAYEQYF	TGTGCCAGCATCCTGGACGGGACAGGGGCCTACGAGCAGTACTTC	TRBV7-2	TRBD1	TRBJ2-7	-
CASSPQVGTSGGAPSYEQYF	TGTGCCAGCAGCCCCCAAGTCGGGACTAGCGGGGGGGCCCCGTCCTACGAGCAGTACTTC	TRBV3-1/TRBV3-2	TRBD2	TRBJ2-7	-
CASSQSEWSGDQPQHF	TGTGCCAGCAGCCAATCGGAATGGTCAGGGGATCAGCCCCAGCATTTT	TRBV16	-	TRBJ1-5	-
CASSHTLTPKGRGGREWSNEQFF	TGTGCCAGCAGCCATACGCTTACCCCGAAGGGGAGAGGCGGGAGGGAATGGTCCAATGAGCAGTTCTTC	TRBV4-2	TRBD2	TRBJ2-1	-
CASSSILDRDYGYTF	TGTGCCAGCAGTTCCATTCTGGACAGAGACTATGGCTACACCTTC	TRBV6-5	-	TRBJ1-2	-
CASSFPGPIYGYTF	TGTGCCAGCAGCTTTCCAGGTCCGATCTATGGCTACACCTTC	TRBV5-6	-	TRBJ1-2	-
CASSLAWGREADTQYF	TGCGCCAGCAGCTTGGCCTGGGGGAGGGAGGCAGATACGCAGTATTTT	TRBV5-1	TRBD2	TRBJ2-3	-
CASLLRRTGIGAFF	TGTGCCAGCCTCTTGCGCCGGACAGGTATCGGAGCTTTCTTT	TRBV28	TRBD1	TRBJ1-1	-
CASTQGMGSTLHF	TGTGCCAGCACTCAAGGGATGGGATCCACCCTCCACTTT	TRBV7-9	-	TRBJ1-6	-
CASSLTTYSPLHF	TGTGCCAGCAGCCTGACAACTTATTCACCCCTCCACTTT	TRBV11-3	-	TRBJ1-6	-
CAWTPKRGERNYGYTF	TGTGCCTGGACGCCCAAGCGGGGCGAACGGAACTATGGCTACACCTTC	TRBV30	-	TRBJ1-2	-
CASSFGQGGGYTF	TGTGCCAGCAGTTTCGGACAGGGGGGTGGCTACACCTTC	TRBV12-3/TRBV12-4	TRBD1	TRBJ1-2	-
CAISDGWQASLTEAFF	TGTGCCATCAGTGACGGTTGGCAGGCATCGCTCACTGAAGCTTTCTTT	TRBV10-3	-	TRBJ1-1	-
CASSRSPGQGSYGYTF	TGTGCCAGCAGTCGATCACCGGGACAGGGATCCTATGGCTACACCTTC	TRBV6-4	TRBD1	TRBJ1-2	-
CASSEARDYSGNTIYF	TGTGCCAGCAGTGAAGCCAGGGACTACTCTGGAAACACCATATATTTT	TRBV6-1	-	TRBJ1-3	-
CATSRDRATGELFF	TGTGCCACCAGCAGAGATCGAGCCACCGGGGAGCTGTTTTTT	TRBV15	-	TRBJ2-2	-
CASSQAGGNSPLHF	TGTGCCAGCAGCCAAGCAGGGGGGAATTCACCCCTCCACTTT	TRBV3-1/TRBV3-2	TRBD1	TRBJ1-6	-
CAWSSGRGRREWGYTF	TGTGCCTGGAGTTCGGGGAGAGGCAGGAGAGAATGGGGCTACACCTTC	TRBV30	-	TRBJ1-2	-
CASSLGQGNSPLHF	TGCGCCAGCAGTTTGGGACAGGGAAATTCACCCCTCCACTTT	TRBV5-1	TRBD1	TRBJ1-6	-
CASSQAYNSPLHF	TGTGCCAGCAGTCAGGCCTATAATTCACCCCTCCACTTT	TRBV12-3/TRBV12-4	-	TRBJ1-6	-
CASSFSARGQAEAFF	TGTGCCAGCAGTTTTAGCGCCAGGGGGCAGGCTGAAGCTTTCTTT	TRBV28	TRBD1	TRBJ1-1	-
CASSVGTSGSPHEQYF	TGCGCCAGCAGCGTAGGGACTAGCGGGAGTCCCCACGAGCAGTACTTC	TRBV5-1	TRBD2	TRBJ2-7	-
CSVEESGSSTEAFF	TGCAGCGTTGAAGAATCAGGGAGTAGCACTGAAGCTTTCTTT	TRBV29-1	-	TRBJ1-1	-
CASSLAEGKNTEAFF	TGTGCCAGCAGCTTAGCGGAAGGAAAGAACACTGAAGCTTTCTTT	TRBV7-9	-	TRBJ1-1	-
CASSLAGYSNQPQHF	TGTGCCAGCAGCTTAGCAGGATATAGCAATCAGCCCCAGCATTTT	TRBV7-2	-	TRBJ1-5	-
CASSVTPGQGHNEQFF	TGTGCCAGCAGCGTAACCCCGGGACAGGGTCACAATGAGCAGTTCTTC	TRBV6-4	TRBD1	TRBJ2-1	-
CATSDSGQVYGYTF	TGTGCCACCAGTGATTCCGGACAGGTATACGGCTACACCTTC	TRBV24-1	TRBD1	TRBJ1-2	-
CASSERRPFQETQYF	TGTGCCAGCAGTGAGCGACGGCCGTTCCAAGAGACCCAGTACTTC	TRBV6-1	-	TRBJ2-5	-
CASSQLAGNGEQYF	TGCGCCAGCAGCCAACTAGCGGGAAATGGCGAGCAGTACTTC	TRBV4-1	TRBD2	TRBJ2-7	-
CASSPLAGGAKEQYF	TGTGCCAGCAGCCCGTTAGCGGGAGGAGCGAAAGAGCAGTACTTC	TRBV6-5	TRBD2	TRBJ2-7	-
CASSPLGGDGNQPQHF	TGTGCCAGCTCACCGTTGGGGGGCGATGGCAATCAGCCCCAGCATTTT	TRBV18	-	TRBJ1-5	-
CASSPFKTSGMGARNEQFF	TGTGCCAGCTCACCATTCAAGACTAGCGGGATGGGGGCTAGGAATGAGCAGTTCTTC	TRBV18	TRBD2	TRBJ2-1	-
CASRRQVSSYEQYF	TGTGCCAGCAGACGACAGGTTAGCTCCTACGAGCAGTACTTC	TRBV27	-	TRBJ2-7	once
CASSHRPGANVLTF	TGTGCCAGCAGCCATCGACCTGGGGCCAACGTCCTGACTTTC	TRBV7-6	-	TRBJ2-6	-
CASSDGLNTEAFF	TGTGCCAGCAGTGACGGACTGAACACTGAAGCTTTCTTT	TRBV6-1	-	TRBJ1-1	-
CASSLIEGAGTEAFF	TGCGCCAGCAGCTTGATCGAGGGGGCGGGCACTGAAGCTTTCTTT	TRBV5-1	TRBD1	TRBJ1-1	-
CASSQDRGGVYGYTF	TGCGCCAGCAGCCAAGATCGAGGGGGAGTCTATGGCTACACCTTC	TRBV4-1	-	TRBJ1-2	-
CASSLAGGYDEQYF	TGCGCCAGCAGCTTGGCAGGGGGTTACGACGAGCAGTACTTC	TRBV5-1	TRBD1	TRBJ2-7	-
CASSVGLDQETQYF	TGTGCCAGCAGCGTAGGTTTGGATCAAGAGACCCAGTACTTC	TRBV9	-	TRBJ2-5	-
CATSREGGSLQPQHF	TGTGCCACCAGCAGAGAGGGCGGGAGTCTTCAGCCCCAGCATTTT	TRBV15	-	TRBJ1-5	-
CASSFVRGDDTGELFF	TGCGCCAGCAGCTTCGTTAGGGGCGACGACACCGGGGAGCTGTTTTTT	TRBV5-1	-	TRBJ2-2	-
CATKTTENEKLFF	TGTGCCACCAAAACGACAGAGAATGAAAAACTGTTTTTT	TRBV12-3/TRBV12-4	-	TRBJ1-4	-
CAWSPLREGGYTF	TGTGCCTGGAGTCCTTTGAGGGAAGGTGGCTACACCTTC	TRBV30	-	TRBJ1-2	few
CASSHRDFHEQYF	TGTGCCAGCAGCCACCGGGACTTCCACGAGCAGTACTTC	TRBV3-1/TRBV3-2	-	TRBJ2-7	-
CASSLRSAKYEQYF	TGTGCCAGCAGCTTAAGGTCGGCAAAGTACGAGCAGTACTTC	TRBV7-8	-	TRBJ2-7	-